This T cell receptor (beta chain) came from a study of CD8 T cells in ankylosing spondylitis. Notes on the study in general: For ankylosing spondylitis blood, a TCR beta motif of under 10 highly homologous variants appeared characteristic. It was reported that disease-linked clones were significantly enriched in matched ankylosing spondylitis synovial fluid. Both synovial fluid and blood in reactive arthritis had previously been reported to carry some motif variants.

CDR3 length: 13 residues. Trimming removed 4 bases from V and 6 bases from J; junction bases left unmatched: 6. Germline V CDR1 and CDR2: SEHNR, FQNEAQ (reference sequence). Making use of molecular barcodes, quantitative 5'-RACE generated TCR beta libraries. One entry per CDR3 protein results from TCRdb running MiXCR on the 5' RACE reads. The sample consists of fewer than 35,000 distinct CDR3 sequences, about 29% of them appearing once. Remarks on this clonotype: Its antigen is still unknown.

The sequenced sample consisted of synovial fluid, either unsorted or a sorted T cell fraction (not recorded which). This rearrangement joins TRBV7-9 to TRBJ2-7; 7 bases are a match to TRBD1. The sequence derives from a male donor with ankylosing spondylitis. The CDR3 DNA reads TGTGCCAGCAGCTCCTTTGGACAGGTCGAGCAGTACGTC. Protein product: CASSSFGQVEQYV.